This is a list of T cell receptor beta chains from one sample in a study of post-analysis software for immune sequencing data. TCRdb processed the PCR reads anew with MiXCR; each CDR3 protein has one entry. In the table there are about 500,000 distinct CDR3 sequences, under 55% of which are singletons. Sequencing used blood. These receptors came from a girl aged 10-17 years with multiple sclerosis. Both conserved end residues are part of each CDR3. The order of the fields is V gene, D gene, J gene, clone size, CDR3 DNA, CDR3 protein. D genes are given only for firm matches. Some rows have no size entry. The others give once, few or many, or a class for an expanded clone.

V gene: TRBV27; D gene: .; J gene: TRBJ2-1; clone size: .; CDR3 DNA: TGTGCCAGCAGTCCAGGGCCTTCAAGGCCCTACAATGAGCAGTTCTTC; CDR3 protein: CASSPGPSRPYNEQFF
V gene: TRBV5-1; D gene: .; J gene: TRBJ1-2; clone size: .; CDR3 DNA: TGCGCCAGCAGCACCGGGACCCCCGAGATGGGCTACACCTTC; CDR3 protein: CASSTGTPEMGYTF
V gene: TRBV25-1; D gene: .; J gene: TRBJ1-4; clone size: .; CDR3 DNA: TGTGCCAGCAGTGATTGGATAGCAACTAATGAAAAACTGTTTTTT; CDR3 protein: CASSDWIATNEKLFF
V gene: TRBV10-3; D gene: .; J gene: TRBJ2-1; clone size: .; CDR3 DNA: TGTGCCATCAGTGACCGACAGTACAATGAGCAGTTCTTC; CDR3 protein: CAISDRQYNEQFF
V gene: TRBV12-3/TRBV12-4; D gene: .; J gene: TRBJ1-4; clone size: .; CDR3 DNA: TGTGCCAGCAGCCCCTCGGGTACGGCTAATGAAAAACTGTTTTTT; CDR3 protein: CASSPSGTANEKLFF
V gene: TRBV29-1; D gene: .; J gene: TRBJ1-1; clone size: few; CDR3 DNA: TGCAGCGCTCAGTCCTCGACCCAATCTGAAGCTTTCTTT; CDR3 protein: CSAQSSTQSEAFF
V gene: TRBV18; D gene: .; J gene: TRBJ1-5; clone size: .; CDR3 DNA: TGTGCCAGCTCTCGGCCCAATCAGCCCCAGCATTTT; CDR3 protein: CASSRPNQPQHF
V gene: TRBV7-2; D gene: .; J gene: TRBJ2-7; clone size: .; CDR3 DNA: TGTGCCAGCAGCTTGCTAGCGTCCTACGAGCAGTACTTC; CDR3 protein: CASSLLASYEQYF
V gene: TRBV12-3/TRBV12-4; D gene: .; J gene: TRBJ2-6; clone size: .; CDR3 DNA: TGTGCCAGCAGTTTTTCTTCATCTGAGGCCAACGTCCTGACTTTC; CDR3 protein: CASSFSSSEANVLTF
V gene: TRBV10-3; D gene: .; J gene: TRBJ2-1; clone size: .; CDR3 DNA: TGTGCCATCAGTTCAGGGGTGTCCTACAATGAGCAGTTCTTC; CDR3 protein: CAISSGVSYNEQFF
V gene: TRBV7-6; D gene: .; J gene: TRBJ2-3; clone size: few; CDR3 DNA: TGTGCCAGCAGCTCGGAGGGGTACCTCACAGATACGCAGTATTTT; CDR3 protein: CASSSEGYLTDTQYF
V gene: TRBV2; D gene: TRBD1; J gene: TRBJ1-4; clone size: .; CDR3 DNA: TGTGCCAGCAGTGAAGCGCTTCCAGGGGGCGCAGAAACTAATGAAAAACTGTTTTTT; CDR3 protein: CASSEALPGGAETNEKLFF
V gene: TRBV18; D gene: TRBD2; J gene: TRBJ2-1; clone size: few; CDR3 DNA: TGTGCCAGCTCACCCCGGGTGGCTAGCGGGGACAATGAGCAGTTCTTC; CDR3 protein: CASSPRVASGDNEQFF
V gene: TRBV15; D gene: .; J gene: TRBJ1-1; clone size: .; CDR3 DNA: TGTGCCACCAGCAGAGATTTGAATGCTGAAGCTTTCTTT; CDR3 protein: CATSRDLNAEAFF
V gene: TRBV20-1; D gene: TRBD2; J gene: TRBJ2-1; clone size: .; CDR3 DNA: TGCAGTGCTAGAGATATCCAGCGGGAGGGCCACGCGTACAATGAGCAGTTCTTC; CDR3 protein: CSARDIQREGHAYNEQFF
V gene: TRBV21-1; D gene: .; J gene: TRBJ2-3; clone size: .; CDR3 DNA: TGTGCCAGCAGCCCAAGGGGCAACCAAACGCAGTATTTT; CDR3 protein: CASSPRGNQTQYF
V gene: TRBV29-1; D gene: .; J gene: TRBJ2-1; clone size: .; CDR3 DNA: TGCAGCGTGGATGAGCAACAGCCACCCGAGCAGTTCTTC; CDR3 protein: CSVDEQQPPEQFF
V gene: TRBV5-1; D gene: .; J gene: TRBJ1-2; clone size: few; CDR3 DNA: TGCGCCAGCAGCTTGGCCACAGCGTCAAGCTATGGCTACACCTTC; CDR3 protein: CASSLATASSYGYTF
V gene: TRBV28; D gene: .; J gene: TRBJ2-3; clone size: once; CDR3 DNA: TGTGCCAGCAGTTTACGCCAGCCCATGGTAACTGATACGCAGTATTTT; CDR3 protein: CASSLRQPMVTDTQYF
V gene: TRBV19; D gene: TRBD2; J gene: TRBJ2-1; clone size: .; CDR3 DNA: TGTGCCACGGAGCGGGAGGACTACAATGAGCAGTTCTTC; CDR3 protein: CATEREDYNEQFF
V gene: TRBV3-1; D gene: .; J gene: TRBJ2-3; clone size: .; CDR3 DNA: TGTGCCCCGTTGGGTACGGAGAGCACAGATACGCAGTATTTT; CDR3 protein: CAPLGTESTDTQYF
V gene: TRBV20-1; D gene: .; J gene: TRBJ2-7; clone size: .; CDR3 DNA: TGCAGTGCTAGCCCCTCACGGAACGAGCAGTACTTC; CDR3 protein: CSASPSRNEQYF
V gene: TRBV10-3; D gene: TRBD2; J gene: TRBJ2-3; clone size: .; CDR3 DNA: TGTGCCATCAGTGACACTAGCGGGGACACTACCCTTAGCACAGATACGCAGTATTTT; CDR3 protein: CAISDTSGDTTLSTDTQYF
V gene: TRBV29-1; D gene: TRBD2; J gene: TRBJ2-7; clone size: few; CDR3 DNA: TGCAGCGCAAGGGACATAGCGGGAGTGCGGGAGCAGTACTTC; CDR3 protein: CSARDIAGVREQYF
V gene: TRBV20-1; D gene: TRBD1; J gene: TRBJ1-1; clone size: .; CDR3 DNA: TGCAGTGCTCCTGAACAGGGGAAAGCTTTCTTT; CDR3 protein: CSAPEQGKAFF
V gene: TRBV18; D gene: TRBD2; J gene: TRBJ2-7; clone size: .; CDR3 DNA: TGTGCCAGCTCACCACGATGGACTAGCGGCTCCTACGAGCAGTACTTC; CDR3 protein: CASSPRWTSGSYEQYF
V gene: TRBV7-2; D gene: .; J gene: TRBJ2-5; clone size: .; CDR3 DNA: TGTGCCAGCAGCTCCCAGCCACCCCAAAAGACCCAGTACTTC; CDR3 protein: CASSSQPPQKTQYF
V gene: TRBV29-1; D gene: TRBD2; J gene: TRBJ2-1; clone size: few; CDR3 DNA: TGCAGCGGAACCGGGAGGACTAGCGGAAAATACAATGAGCAGTTCTTC; CDR3 protein: CSGTGRTSGKYNEQFF
V gene: TRBV12-3/TRBV12-4; D gene: TRBD1; J gene: TRBJ2-6; clone size: few; CDR3 DNA: TGTGCCAGCAGTCCAAATGATGGGACAGGGGCCTCTGGGGCCAACGTCCTGACTTTC; CDR3 protein: CASSPNDGTGASGANVLTF
V gene: TRBV6-6; D gene: .; J gene: TRBJ2-1; clone size: .; CDR3 DNA: TGTGCCAGCAGGCTAAACACGGATTTCCCCAATGAGCAGTTCTTC; CDR3 protein: CASRLNTDFPNEQFF
V gene: TRBV4-1; D gene: .; J gene: TRBJ2-7; clone size: .; CDR3 DNA: TGCGCCAGCAGCCAATGGCAGGGCAGCACCTACGAGCAGTACTTC; CDR3 protein: CASSQWQGSTYEQYF
V gene: TRBV28; D gene: .; J gene: TRBJ2-5; clone size: once; CDR3 DNA: TGTGCCAGCAGTTTTGAGGGGGAGTGGGAGACCCAGTACTTC; CDR3 protein: CASSFEGEWETQYF
V gene: TRBV5-1; D gene: .; J gene: TRBJ2-7; clone size: .; CDR3 DNA: TGCGCCAGCAGGCAGGGCGTATCAATCGAGCAGTACTTC; CDR3 protein: CASRQGVSIEQYF
V gene: TRBV6-6; D gene: TRBD1; J gene: TRBJ1-2; clone size: .; CDR3 DNA: TGTGCCACAGAAGGGGGCCAATACTATGGCTACACCTTC; CDR3 protein: CATEGGQYYGYTF
V gene: TRBV21-1; D gene: .; J gene: TRBJ2-1; clone size: .; CDR3 DNA: TGTGTCAGCTCATTTGGCTGGCCAGGGGGGCTCAATGAGCAGTTCTTC; CDR3 protein: CVSSFGWPGGLNEQFF
V gene: TRBV7-2; D gene: .; J gene: TRBJ2-5; clone size: .; CDR3 DNA: TGTGCCAGCAGCTTTAGCGCTCCGGAGGAGACCCAGTACTTC; CDR3 protein: CASSFSAPEETQYF
V gene: TRBV28; D gene: .; J gene: TRBJ2-7; clone size: .; CDR3 DNA: TGTGCCAGCAGACCCGGGACGATGGGCTACGAGCAGTACTTC; CDR3 protein: CASRPGTMGYEQYF
V gene: TRBV12-3/TRBV12-4; D gene: .; J gene: TRBJ2-1; clone size: few; CDR3 DNA: TGTGCCAGCAGTCCCCAGGGTAGGGGTGAGCAGTTCTTC; CDR3 protein: CASSPQGRGEQFF
V gene: TRBV7-3; D gene: TRBD2; J gene: TRBJ2-7; clone size: .; CDR3 DNA: TGTGCCAGCAGCCCAATGGGACTAGCGGGAGACGAGCAGTACTTC; CDR3 protein: CASSPMGLAGDEQYF
V gene: TRBV29-1; D gene: .; J gene: TRBJ2-7; clone size: few; CDR3 DNA: TGCAGCGTTGAGCCCACTGAGGGGGGTGATCCCTACGAGCAGTACTTC; CDR3 protein: CSVEPTEGGDPYEQYF
V gene: TRBV20-1; D gene: .; J gene: TRBJ2-5; clone size: .; CDR3 DNA: TGCAGTGCTAGTTCTAACAAATATGCGGCAGACCCCAAAGAGACCCAGTACTTC; CDR3 protein: CSASSNKYAADPKETQYF
V gene: TRBV27; D gene: TRBD1; J gene: TRBJ1-2; clone size: few; CDR3 DNA: TGTGCCAGCAGTCCTAAACCTGGACAGGGGAGCCTTGGCTACACCTTC; CDR3 protein: CASSPKPGQGSLGYTF
V gene: TRBV9; D gene: .; J gene: TRBJ2-1; clone size: .; CDR3 DNA: TGTGCCAGCAGCGTAGGTAGCGGCCAGAGCTCCTACAATGAGCAGTTCTTC; CDR3 protein: CASSVGSGQSSYNEQFF
V gene: TRBV28; D gene: .; J gene: TRBJ2-7; clone size: .; CDR3 DNA: TGTGCCAGCAGGACGGGACTGTCAGTCTACGAGCAGTACTTC; CDR3 protein: CASRTGLSVYEQYF
V gene: TRBV12-3/TRBV12-4; D gene: .; J gene: TRBJ1-5; clone size: .; CDR3 DNA: TGTGCCAGCAGTTTGGGGCCCTACAATCAGCCCCAGCATTTT; CDR3 protein: CASSLGPYNQPQHF
V gene: TRBV6-2/TRBV6-3; D gene: TRBD1; J gene: TRBJ1-5; clone size: .; CDR3 DNA: TGTGCCAGCAGCGCAGGGGGCAAGGGGGGCAATCAGCCCCAGCATTTT; CDR3 protein: CASSAGGKGGNQPQHF
V gene: TRBV19; D gene: TRBD2; J gene: TRBJ2-7; clone size: .; CDR3 DNA: TGTGCCAGTAGCCCTAGCGGGGCCTTCACCTACGAGCAGTACTTC; CDR3 protein: CASSPSGAFTYEQYF
V gene: TRBV4-1; D gene: TRBD1; J gene: TRBJ1-2; clone size: few; CDR3 DNA: TGCGCCAGCAGCCAAGGGCCCACCGACAGGGCTGGCTATGGCTACACCTTC; CDR3 protein: CASSQGPTDRAGYGYTF
V gene: TRBV4-1; D gene: TRBD1; J gene: TRBJ2-1; clone size: .; CDR3 DNA: TGCGCCAGCAGCTCCCCCGGGACAGCGTCCTACAATGAGCAGTTCTTC; CDR3 protein: CASSSPGTASYNEQFF
V gene: TRBV5-1; D gene: TRBD2; J gene: TRBJ2-6; clone size: few; CDR3 DNA: TGCGCCAGCAGCTCGACGACGGGGGGAGCCAACGTCCTGACTTTC; CDR3 protein: CASSSTTGGANVLTF
V gene: TRBV15; D gene: TRBD1; J gene: TRBJ2-7; clone size: few; CDR3 DNA: TGTGCCACCAGCATCGAGCCCCCGGGACAGGGATACGAGCAGTACTTC; CDR3 protein: CATSIEPPGQGYEQYF
V gene: TRBV6-2/TRBV6-3; D gene: .; J gene: TRBJ1-2; clone size: many; CDR3 DNA: TGTGCCAGCAGACGGGGGGCATCAACTATTTACTATGGCTACACCTTC; CDR3 protein: CASRRGASTIYYGYTF
V gene: TRBV6-6; D gene: TRBD1; J gene: TRBJ1-2; clone size: few; CDR3 DNA: TGTGCCAGCATCAGGGGACAGGGGAACTATGGCTACACCTTC; CDR3 protein: CASIRGQGNYGYTF
V gene: TRBV20-1; D gene: .; J gene: TRBJ1-5; clone size: few; CDR3 DNA: TGCAGTGCCAGCGGGGTACAGGGTGAGCTGGATCAGCCCCAGCATTTT; CDR3 protein: CSASGVQGELDQPQHF
V gene: TRBV10-3; D gene: .; J gene: TRBJ2-7; clone size: .; CDR3 DNA: TGTGCCATCAGTGATTCCATCCTCGAGGAGCAGTACTTC; CDR3 protein: CAISDSILEEQYF
V gene: TRBV15; D gene: TRBD2; J gene: TRBJ2-1; clone size: .; CDR3 DNA: TGTGCCACCAGCAGAGATTCGTCTAGCGGGAGGGCGTCCTACAATGAGCAGTTCTTC; CDR3 protein: CATSRDSSSGRASYNEQFF
V gene: TRBV7-2; D gene: .; J gene: TRBJ2-1; clone size: .; CDR3 DNA: TGTGCCAGCAGCGTAACCTTTACGGGAGACTCCTACGAGCAGTTCTTC; CDR3 protein: CASSVTFTGDSYEQFF